This T cell receptor beta chain was obtained from a study of shared clonotypes between healthy human individuals. After removal of 2 bases from V and 8 bases from J, the junction contained 4 bases not matched to a gene. Per germline, CDR1 SGDLS and CDR2 YYNGEE. This CDR3 is built from 13 residues. Some clones are missing from TCRdb's copy, which holds only in-frame ones; the method was immunoSEQ multiplex PCR. The sample yields fewer than 850,000 clones, 90% seen once. Sequenced material: memory CD8+ T cells from PBMCs. Specified subset: CD45RO+ cells pooled with CCR7-negative TemRA cells. The receptor was isolated from a man aged 18-30 years in good health. Some clones in this sample may be carry-over from other donors' samples. The gene calls are TRBV9 and TRBJ1-2; TRBD1 matches 9 bases. CDR3 sequence (DNA): TGTGCCAGCAGCGTGGGACAGGGAACGGGCTACACCTTC. Translating it yields CASSVGQGTGYTF.